This T cell receptor beta chain appears in the sequencing data of a study of cytomegalovirus exposure and HLA in healthy donors. For the study at large: Caucasian-associated ancestry cluster membership applied to about 83% of a few hundred genotyped donors. Points from the study as a whole: Later work associated roughly 15,000 TCR beta sequences with HLA alleles at 0.05 false discovery rate. Analysis was performed later, and it showed HLA-associated TCR beta chains to be more clonally expanded than equally common others. Usually a TCR sequence was rare, but some public TCRs were found in many donors.

The CDR3 totals 14 residues. V lost 5 bases, J lost 4 bases, and 8 bases stayed unmatched. Germline values: CDR1 SQVTM, CDR2 ANQGSEA. The PCR had 60 Vbeta and 13 Jbeta primers. The method was immunoSEQ multiplex PCR; TCRdb's version includes in-frame clones alone and lacks a portion of them. This sample has around 160,000 clones, with approximately 72% found just once. Remarks on this clone: Its target is unknown.

The sequence derives from a man aged 45 to 65 in good health and CMV-seronegative. The rearrangement links TRBV29-1 to TRBJ1-3; 7 bases align to TRBD1. The sample comprised PBMCs. CDR3 DNA: TGCAGCGTTCAATATCCGGGACAGGGAAACACCATATATTTT. This gives the protein CSVQYPGQGNTIYF. Complete variable domain (other parts from reference TRBV29-1 and TRBJ1-3): SAVISQKPSRDICQRGTSLTIQCQVDSQVTMMFWYRQQPGQSLTLIATANQGSEATYESGFVIDKFPISRPNLTFSTLTVSNMSPEDSSIYLCSVQYPGQGNTIYFGEGSWLTVV.